This T cell receptor (beta chain) was sequenced in a study of T-cell reconstitution after alpha-beta-depleted transplantation in children. CDR3 length equals 12 residues. V lost 5 bases to trimming and J lost 6 bases, with 7 bases between them. General study points: Recipient T cells and thymic progenitors that survived were the source of the high TCRbeta diversity seen at day 60 in some patients. It was newly produced T cells that mostly accounted for T-cell counts and diversity one year after transplant. Reported findings indicate that, about two months after transplant, alpha-beta T cells came from several hundred expanded clones, which were derived from non-depleted graft cells.

Concerning this clonotype itself: Its target is not known.

A library of TCRbeta sequences, prepared with unique molecular identifiers, was generated. TCRdb re-analysed the PCR reads in MiXCR, keeping a single row per CDR3 protein. Of 800,000 to 1,000,000 distinct CDR3 sequences in the sample, around 30% were seen once. Source: PBMCs, mostly from graft donor cells, taken 360 days after TCRalphabeta/CD19-depleted stem cell transplant. V and J are TRBV12-3 or TRBV12-4 and TRBJ2-2; D call uncertain. This TCR was sampled from a boy under two years old who had a stem cell transplant for SCID, so the T cells may come from the graft donor. In nucleotides, the CDR3 is TGTGCCAGCAGTCGGTCAGCCGGGGAGCTGTTTTTT. Its translation: CASSRSAGELFF.